The present T cell receptor beta chain was sequenced within a study of cytomegalovirus exposure and HLA in healthy donors. On this clone itself: Its antigen remains unidentified.

Study observations and caveats: According to reports, the classifier identified cytomegalovirus status with high specificity and sensitivity. Most TCR sequences were uncommon, yet certain public TCRs appeared in many donors. A list of approximately 150 TCR beta chains associated with cytomegalovirus was given.

Germline CDR1 SNHLY, CDR2 FYNNEI. J lost 2 bases, V lost 6 bases, and 8 bases had no gene match. This CDR3 region has 15 residues. Sequencing used immunoSEQ multiplex PCR; TCRdb keeps in-frame clones, though not all of them. Of fewer than 130,000 clones detected, around nine tenths appear once; the ten largest clones hold approximately 1.5%. Sample: PBMCs. The rearrangement uses TRBV2 and TRBJ2-7; 9 nucleotides match TRBD1. This TCR derives from a woman in her 30s in good health and CMV-seropositive. CDR3 protein: CASRKDRGRTYEQYF. The CDR3 DNA sequence: TGTGCCAGCAGGAAGGACAGGGGTCGCACCTACGAGCAGTACTTC.